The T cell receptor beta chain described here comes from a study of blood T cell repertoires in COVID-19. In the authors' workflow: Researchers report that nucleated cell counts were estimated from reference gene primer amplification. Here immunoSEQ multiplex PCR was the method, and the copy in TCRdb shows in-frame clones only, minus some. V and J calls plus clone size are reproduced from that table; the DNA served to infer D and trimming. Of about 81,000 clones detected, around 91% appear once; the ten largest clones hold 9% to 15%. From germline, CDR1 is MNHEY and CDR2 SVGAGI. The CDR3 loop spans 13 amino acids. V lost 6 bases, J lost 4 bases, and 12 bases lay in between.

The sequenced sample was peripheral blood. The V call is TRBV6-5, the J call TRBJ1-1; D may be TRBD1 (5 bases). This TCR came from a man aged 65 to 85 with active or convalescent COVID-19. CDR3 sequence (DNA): TGTGCCAGCAGCCTCGGGGGGGGCACTGAAGCTTTCTTT. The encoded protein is CASSLGGGTEAFF.